These 3 T cell receptor beta chains share one sample of origin, sequenced in a study of OX40 agonist ivuxolimab in advanced cancers. Sequencing was performed with immunoSEQ multiplex PCR; in TCRdb, only in-frame clones are kept and a portion is missing. The profile shows 90,000 or so clones, roughly 89% of them singletons. The material sequenced was CD4+ or CD8+ T cells sorted from blood, taken in a trial of the OX40 agonist ivuxolimab. These receptors originate from an adult with an advanced solid tumor such as melanoma, head and neck, liver or kidney cancer.

The CDR3 protein is CASSFLGPSGGSPLHF. The CDR3 DNA reads as TGCGCCAGCAGCTTCTTGGGGCCCTCCGGAGGTTCACCCCTCCACTTT. The rearrangement uses TRBV5-1 and TRBJ1-6, with a weak D call TRBD1 (5 bases). The germline gives CDR1 SGHRS, CDR2 YFSETQ. The V end was cut by 2 bases, the J end by 9 bases, with 18 bases between. The CDR3 spans 16 residues.

This CDR3 reads CASLSESTVVETQYF. The DNA of the CDR3 is TGTGCCAGCCTTAGCGAGAGCACTGTGGTAGAGACCCAGTACTTC. The chain couples TRBV2 to TRBJ2-5; tentative D call: TRBD2 (5 bases). Germline CDR1 is SNHLY and CDR2 is FYNNEI. This CDR3 region has 15 residues. Trimming stripped 8 bases from V and 4 bases from J, with 20 bases between.

The V call is TRBV5-6, the J call TRBJ2-7; 8 positions agree with TRBD1. Germline V gene lookup returns CDR1 SGHDT and CDR2 YYEEEE. The CDR3 contains 12 residues. V lost 3 bases, J lost 7 bases, and 3 bases stayed unmatched. The CDR3 nucleotides are TGTGCCAGCAGCTCTACAGGGGGTGAGCAGTACTTC. Translation gives CASSSTGGEQYF.